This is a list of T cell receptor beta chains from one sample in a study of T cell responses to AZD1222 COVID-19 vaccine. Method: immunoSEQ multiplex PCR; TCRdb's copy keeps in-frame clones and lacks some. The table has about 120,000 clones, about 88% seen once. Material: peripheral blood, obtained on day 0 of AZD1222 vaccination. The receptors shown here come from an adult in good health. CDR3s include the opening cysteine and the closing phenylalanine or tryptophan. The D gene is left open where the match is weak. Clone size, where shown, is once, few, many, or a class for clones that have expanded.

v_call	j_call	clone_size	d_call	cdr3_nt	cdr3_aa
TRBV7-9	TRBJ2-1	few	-	TGTGCCAGCAGCTTCGACAGCCACAATGAGCAGTTCTTC	CASSFDSHNEQFF
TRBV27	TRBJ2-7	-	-	TGTGCCAGCAGTTTACTACAGCCCCCCTACGAGCAGTACTTC	CASSLLQPPYEQYF
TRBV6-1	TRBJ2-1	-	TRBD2	TGTGCCAGCAGTGACACGGGACTAGCGGGAGGGGAGCAGTTCTTC	CASSDTGLAGGEQFF
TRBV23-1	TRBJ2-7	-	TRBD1	TGCGCCAGCAGGCCCCGGGACAGAACTACCTACGAGCAGTACTTC	CASRPRDRTTYEQYF
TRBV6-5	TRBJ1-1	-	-	TGTGCCAGCACGTCCGGGCGGGGCACTGAAGCTTTCTTT	CASTSGRGTEAFF
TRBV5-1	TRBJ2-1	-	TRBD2	TGCGCCAGCAGCGGGGGACTAGGGAAAAATGAGCAGTTCTTC	CASSGGLGKNEQFF
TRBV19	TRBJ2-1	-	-	TGTGCCAGTAGTATTGAGAACAATGAGCAGTTCTTC	CASSIENNEQFF
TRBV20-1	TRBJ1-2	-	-	TGCAGTGCTAGATTGGGAGGAGGCTACACCTTC	CSARLGGGYTF
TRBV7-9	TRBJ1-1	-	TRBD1	TGTGCCAGCAGCTTAGTAGGGGGACAGTCGAACACTGAAGCTTTCTTT	CASSLVGGQSNTEAFF
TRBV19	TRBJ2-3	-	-	TGTGCCAGTAGTACCCCCACAGATACGCAGTATTTT	CASSTPTDTQYF
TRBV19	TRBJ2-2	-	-	TGTGCCAGTAGCCCCGGACTCCGAACCGGGGAGCTGTTTTTT	CASSPGLRTGELFF
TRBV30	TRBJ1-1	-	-	TGTGCCTGGAGTGTAAGGGGGGACACTGAAGCTTTCTTT	CAWSVRGDTEAFF
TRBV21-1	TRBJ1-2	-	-	TGTGCCAGCAGCGGACAACAGGGGGCGCGGGGCTACACCTTC	CASSGQQGARGYTF
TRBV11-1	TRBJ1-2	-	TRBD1	TGTGCCAGCAGCTTAGTATGGGACAGCCGGAACTATGGCTACACCTTC	CASSLVWDSRNYGYTF
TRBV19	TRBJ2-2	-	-	TGTGCCAGTAGTACCCGAGGGGTCGAGCTATCTGGCGGGGAGCTGTTTTTT	CASSTRGVELSGGELFF
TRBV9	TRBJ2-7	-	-	TGTGCCAGCAGCGTAGATTTAGCCTCGTCCTACGAGCAGTACTTC	CASSVDLASSYEQYF
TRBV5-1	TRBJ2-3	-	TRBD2	TGCGCCAGCAGTCCCTCCCCTGGGACTAGCGGGAGGACAGATACGCAGTATTTT	CASSPSPGTSGRTDTQYF
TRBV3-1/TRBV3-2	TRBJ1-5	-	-	TGTGCCAGCAGCCAGGGGTTTGGCAATCAGCCCCAGCATTTT	CASSQGFGNQPQHF
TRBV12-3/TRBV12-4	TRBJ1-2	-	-	TGTGCCAGCAGCTACGGGAGTAACTATGGCTACACCTTC	CASSYGSNYGYTF
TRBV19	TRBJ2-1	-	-	TGTGCCAGTAGGGACTATAGCGGAGCCTACAATGAGCAGTTCTTC	CASRDYSGAYNEQFF
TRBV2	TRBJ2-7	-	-	TGTGCCAGCAGTGAACGACCCTCCTCCCGGCAGTACTTC	CASSERPSSRQYF
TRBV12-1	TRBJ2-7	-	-	TGTGCCAGCAGCTTCTACACTAGCGGGAGGATCGCAGGGCAGTACTTC	CASSFYTSGRIAGQYF
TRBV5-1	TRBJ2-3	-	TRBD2	TGCGCCAGCAGCTTAACTAGCGCCAGCACAGATACGCAGTATTTT	CASSLTSASTDTQYF
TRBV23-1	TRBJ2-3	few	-	TGCGCCAGCAGTCAATCCAGGGGTAGGGCAGATACGCAGTATTTT	CASSQSRGRADTQYF
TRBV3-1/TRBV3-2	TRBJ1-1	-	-	TGTGCCAGCAGCCAAGGCTGGGCGTTTGGCACTGAAGCTTTCTTT	CASSQGWAFGTEAFF
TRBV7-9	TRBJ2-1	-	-	TGTGCCAGCAGCTTAAACCGGCCAGAGCAGTTCTTC	CASSLNRPEQFF
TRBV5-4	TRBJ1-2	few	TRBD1	TGTGCCAGCAGCTCGGACAGGGGCTATGGCTACACCTTC	CASSSDRGYGYTF
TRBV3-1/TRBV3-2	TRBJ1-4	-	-	TGTGCCAGCAGCCAAGATGGAAGGGGAGGCAATGAAAAACTGTTTTTT	CASSQDGRGGNEKLFF
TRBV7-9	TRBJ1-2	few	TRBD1	TGTGCCAGCAGCTTAGGGGTTGGGACAGGGCGGAATGGCTACACCTTC	CASSLGVGTGRNGYTF
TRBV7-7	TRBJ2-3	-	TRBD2	TGTGCTAGCAGCCGGGGACTAGCGGGAGGAACAGATACGCAGTATTTT	CASSRGLAGGTDTQYF
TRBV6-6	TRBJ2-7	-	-	TGTGCCAGCAGTTACCGGGACGGTTCGTACGAGCAGTACTTC	CASSYRDGSYEQYF
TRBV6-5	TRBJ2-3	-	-	TGTGCCAGCAGTTCCAGAACCGGCACAGATACGCAGTATTTT	CASSSRTGTDTQYF
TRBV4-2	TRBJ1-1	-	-	TGTGCCAGCAGCCAAGATCCGGGGGGAGGCTTGAACACTGAAGCTTTCTTT	CASSQDPGGGLNTEAFF
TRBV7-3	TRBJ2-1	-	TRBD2	TGTGCCAGCTCCCAGGGCGGGAGGGCCTACAATGAGCAGTTCTTC	CASSQGGRAYNEQFF
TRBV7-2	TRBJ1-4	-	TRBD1	TGTGCCAGCAGCCTCTCGTGGACAGGGGTTAAAAAACTGTTTTTT	CASSLSWTGVKKLFF
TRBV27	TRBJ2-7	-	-	TGTGCCAGCTATAACCAGCAGTACTTC	CASYNQQYF
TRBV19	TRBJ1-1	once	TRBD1	TGTGCCAGTAGTATCCCTGGGGCAGGGGGGAACACTGAAGCTTTCTTT	CASSIPGAGGNTEAFF
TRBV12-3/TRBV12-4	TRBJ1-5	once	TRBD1	TGTGCCAGCAGTCCCAGGGGGCTGCAGCCCCAGCATTTT	CASSPRGLQPQHF
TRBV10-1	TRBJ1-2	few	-	TGCGCCAGCCCTCCAACCGGCTATGGCTACACCTTC	CASPPTGYGYTF
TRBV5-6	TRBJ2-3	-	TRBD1	TGTGCCAGCAGCTGGGCGACAGGGGGTCGCACAGATACGCAGTATTTT	CASSWATGGRTDTQYF
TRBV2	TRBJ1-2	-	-	TGTGCCAGCACTCCCGGGGGACCCCTTAACTATGGCTACACCTTC	CASTPGGPLNYGYTF
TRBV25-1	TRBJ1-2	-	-	TGTGCCAGCAGTGAACAGGGCCGCGGCTACACCTTC	CASSEQGRGYTF
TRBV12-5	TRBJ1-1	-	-	TGTGCTAGTGGTTTAACAGGGATTCCTGAAGCTTTCTTT	CASGLTGIPEAFF
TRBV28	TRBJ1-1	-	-	TGTGCCAGCAGCTCGGACACCAGTACTCTTGAAGCTTTCTTT	CASSSDTSTLEAFF
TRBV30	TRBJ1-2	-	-	TGTGCCTGGAGTGCAACCGTAGGGGTGCACACCTTC	CAWSATVGVHTF
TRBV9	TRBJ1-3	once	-	TGTGCCAGCAGCGTAGTAGGGGCTGCTGGAAACACCATATATTTT	CASSVVGAAGNTIYF
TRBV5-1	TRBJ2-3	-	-	TGCGCCAGCAGCCGGACCGTCGACCACACAGATACGCAGTATTTT	CASSRTVDHTDTQYF
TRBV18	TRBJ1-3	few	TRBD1	TGTGCCAGCTCATGGGACAGCACTAATGGAAACACCATATATTTT	CASSWDSTNGNTIYF
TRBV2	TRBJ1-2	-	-	TGTGCCAGCACCCTAACAGGTGGCTATGGCTACACCTTC	CASTLTGGYGYTF